This passage covers 5 T cell receptor beta chains from one sample sequenced in a study of cytomegalovirus exposure and HLA in healthy donors. PCR primers comprised 60 Vbeta and 13 Jbeta primers. Repertoires were generated with immunoSEQ multiplex PCR, while TCRdb's copy carries only in-frame clones and drops some. This repertoire shows about 82,000 clones, 80% to 90% found once; its top ten account for 2.3%. The sequenced material came from PBMCs. Every receptor here comes from a man aged 18 to 29 in good health and CMV-seronegative.

The chain links TRBV28 to TRBJ2-5, with 8 nucleotides matching TRBD1. The end of the DNA aligns better with TRBJ2-7, so the J call may be wrong. Germline CDR1 MDHEN, CDR2 SYDVKM. The CDR3 is 13 residues long. CDR3 coding DNA: TGTGCCAGCAGTTTACCCACAGGGGGCGAGCAGTACTTC. The encoded protein is CASSLPTGGEQYF.

This clone was seen only a few times. The chain employs TRBV5-1 and TRBJ2-5; D possibly corresponds to TRBD2 (6 bases). Deletions cut 1 base from V and 2 bases from J, with 21 bases between. CDR1 is SGHRS and CDR2 is YFSETQ in the germline V gene. This CDR3 spans 18 amino acids. In DNA form, the CDR3 reads TGCGCCAGCAGCTTGAGCTTCTATTCGGGAGAAAGACAAGAGACCCAGTACTTC. Its translation is CASSLSFYSGERQETQYF.

This clone has only one observation. The chain uses TRBV19 and TRBJ1-5; D perhaps matches TRBD1 (6 bases). V was shortened by 7 bases and J by 6 bases, with 16 bases between the two germline ends. The CDR3 is made up of 14 amino acids. The germline CDR1 and CDR2 sequences are LNHDA and SQIVND (reference sequence). This CDR3 reads CASTEQGWFQPQHF. CDR3 DNA sequence: TGTGCCAGTACCGAACAGGGATGGTTTCAGCCCCAGCATTTT.

This chain links TRBV28 with TRBJ1-2; unclear D gene. Trimming left V 11 bases short and J 2 bases short, with 21 bases between. The CDR3 consists of 15 residues. CDR1 is MDHEN and CDR2 is SYDVKM in the germline V gene. CDR3 loop: CALRSPRGMNYGYTF. DNA for the CDR3: TGTGCCTTAAGATCGCCCAGAGGGATGAACTATGGCTACACCTTC.

The chain uses TRBV4-3 and TRBJ2-5; 7 nucleotides align to TRBD2. CDR1 is LGHNA and CDR2 is YSLEER in the germline V gene. The CDR3 runs 16 residues. Trimming removed 4 bases from V and 3 bases from J; junction bases left unmatched: 11. The CDR3 bases are TGCGCCAGCAGCCGCCGTTGGGGGGGGAAAGAAGAGACCCAGTACTTC. This codes for CASSRRWGGKEETQYF.